The rows below give T cell receptor beta chains drawn from one sample of a study of cytomegalovirus exposure and HLA in healthy donors. TCRdb's copy holds only in-frame clones and misses some; the assay was immunoSEQ multiplex PCR. Recorded for this sample: 150,000 or so clones. Sequenced input: PBMCs. These receptor sequences come from a woman aged 45-59 years in good health and CMV-seronegative. CDR3s include the opening cysteine and the closing phenylalanine or tryptophan. The D gene is left open where the match is weak.

>TRBV29-1|TRBJ2-5|.
TGCAGCGTTCAAAGGGGTACAGCCCAAGAGACCCAGTACTTC
CSVQRGTAQETQYF
>TRBV28|TRBJ1-5|.
TGTGCCAGCAGTTCGAGGACAAATCAGCCCCAGCATTTT
CASSSRTNQPQHF
>TRBV25-1|TRBJ1-2|.
TGTGCCAGCCGCCCGAGTGAGTCCCATGGCTACACCTTC
CASRPSESHGYTF
>TRBV5-1|TRBJ2-7|TRBD1
TGCGCCAGCAGCGAGGAACGGGACAGCGAGGCCTACGAGCAGTACTTC
CASSEERDSEAYEQYF
>TRBV27|TRBJ1-2|.
TGTGCCAGCCGCCCGACAGATCTCTATGGCTACACCTTC
CASRPTDLYGYTF
>TRBV4-2|TRBJ1-2|.
TGTGCCAGCAGATCCGGAGAACGGAACTATGGCTACACCTTC
CASRSGERNYGYTF
>TRBV19|TRBJ1-5|TRBD1
TGTGCCAGTAGTATGAACAGGGGTGGCGATCAGCCCCAGCATTTT
CASSMNRGGDQPQHF
>TRBV5-1|TRBJ1-2|.
TGCGCCAGCAGCTTGGCTCGGTCGGCGGCTAACTATGGCTACACCTTC
CASSLARSAANYGYTF
>TRBV19|TRBJ2-3|.
TGTGCCAGTAGTATATCGCCGGGAGGCACAGATACGCAGTATTTT
CASSISPGGTDTQYF
>TRBV6-5|TRBJ2-1|.
TGTGCCAGCAGTTACGGGGGGGCATCCTACAATGAGCAGTTCTTC
CASSYGGASYNEQFF
>TRBV2|TRBJ1-2|.
TGTGCCAGCAGTGTAATGAAGGGGATACCGAACTATGGCTACACCTTC
CASSVMKGIPNYGYTF
>TRBV20-1|TRBJ2-3|.
TGCAGTGCTAGTAGCGAAGATACGCAGTATTTT
CSASSEDTQYF
>TRBV7-6|TRBJ1-5|.
TGTGCCAGCAGCTTACGAGGGTTCGATCAGCCCCAGCATTTT
CASSLRGFDQPQHF
>TRBV7-9|TRBJ1-3|TRBD1
TGTGCCAGCAGCTTAGGGGACAGTGGAAACACCATATATTTT
CASSLGDSGNTIYF
>TRBV7-9|TRBJ2-1|TRBD2
TGTGCCAGCAGCCCGTTCGGGACTAGCGGCTCTCTGGGGGCTGAGCAGTTCTTC
CASSPFGTSGSLGAEQFF
>TRBV30|TRBJ2-2|.
TGTGGCGGGGACTCCCAGAGCGGGGAGCTGTTTTTT
CGGDSQSGELFF
>TRBV28|TRBJ1-3|TRBD1
TGTGCCAGCAGTTTGTTACCGGGACAGGGTGGAAACACCATATATTTT
CASSLLPGQGGNTIYF
>TRBV5-1|TRBJ2-5|.
TGCGCCAGCAGCTCGGACGGGGGTGGTTCGGAGACCCAGTACTTC
CASSSDGGGSETQYF
>TRBV30|TRBJ1-1|.
TGTGCCTGGAGTGCCCAGGGGATGAACACTGAAGCTTTCTTT
CAWSAQGMNTEAFF
>TRBV11-1|TRBJ2-7|.
TGTGCCAGCAGCTCTCAGGGGTCCTACCTTGACGAGCAGTACTTC
CASSSQGSYLDEQYF
>TRBV7-2|TRBJ2-5|.
TGTGCCAGCAGCTTACTATCCGGGGAACAAGAGACCCAGTACTTC
CASSLLSGEQETQYF
>TRBV29-1|TRBJ2-1|.
TGCAGCGGTCGGGAGAACTCCTACAATGAGCAGTTCTTC
CSGRENSYNEQFF
>TRBV7-6|TRBJ2-7|TRBD1
TGTGCCAGCAGCTTAGCGTCAGGGGGCGGGCAGTACTTC
CASSLASGGGQYF
>TRBV28|TRBJ2-3|TRBD1
TGTGCCAGCGGGACAGGAAATGTGGATACGCAGTATTTT
CASGTGNVDTQYF
>TRBV27|TRBJ2-1|.
TGTGCCAGCAACAACCCCCTGAATGAGCAGTTCTTC
CASNNPLNEQFF
>TRBV30|TRBJ2-5|TRBD1
TGTGCCTGGATTACCCCGACAGGGGGCAAAGAGACCCAGTACTTC
CAWITPTGGKETQYF
>TRBV28|TRBJ1-5|.
TGTGCCAGCAGTTTAGGTGGGGGAGGTCTCCCCCAGCATTTT
CASSLGGGGLPQHF
>TRBV6-1|TRBJ2-4|TRBD1
TGTGCCAGCAGTGGTCAGCAGGGGGCGGGTGACATTCAGTACTTC
CASSGQQGAGDIQYF
>TRBV5-1|TRBJ2-2|TRBD1
TGCGCCAGCAGCACGGGGACAGGGGGCACCGGGGAGCTGTTTTTT
CASSTGTGGTGELFF
>TRBV7-9|TRBJ2-2|TRBD1
TGTGCCAGCAGCTTAAGCAGGGGGCCCGGGGAGCTGTTTTTT
CASSLSRGPGELFF
>TRBV9|TRBJ1-1|TRBD1
TGTGCCAGCAGCTTTACCGGGACAGGGATAACTGAAGCTTTCTTT
CASSFTGTGITEAFF
>TRBV9|TRBJ2-2|TRBD1
TGTGCCAGCAGCGCAAGGTGGGACAGGGGCCAGACCGGGGAGCTGTTTTTT
CASSARWDRGQTGELFF
>TRBV5-1|TRBJ1-3|.
TGCGCCAGCAGCTTGGATAATCCCCTAGGAGGGGGGGGCACCATATATTTT
CASSLDNPLGGGGTIYF
>TRBV9|TRBJ2-3|.
TGTGCCAGCAGCGTAGCTGTACAGGGCACGCAGTATTTT
CASSVAVQGTQYF
>TRBV29-1|TRBJ1-4|.
TGCAGCGCCCGAACCCTACAGAATGAAAAACTGTTTTTT
CSARTLQNEKLFF
>TRBV6-5|TRBJ2-7|.
TGTGCCAGCAGTTACTCAGGGGGATATGGCTACGAGCAGTACTTC
CASSYSGGYGYEQYF
>TRBV28|TRBJ2-7|TRBD1
TGTGCCAGCAGTATCCGGGACAGAGCCGAGCAGTACTTC
CASSIRDRAEQYF
>TRBV4-2|TRBJ2-5|TRBD2
TGTGCCAGCAGCCAAGATTTAGATGGGAGGGAGCAGTACTTC
CASSQDLDGREQYF
>TRBV5-1|TRBJ1-2|.
TGCGCCAGCAGCTTGTACAGATCCTCCTATGGCTACACCTTC
CASSLYRSSYGYTF
>TRBV9|TRBJ1-1|.
TGTGCCAGCAGCGTAGAAGGCCAGGACACTGAAGCTTTCTTT
CASSVEGQDTEAFF
>TRBV4-2|TRBJ2-3|TRBD2
TGTGCCAGCAGCCACGATGCTCCGGGACTAGCGGGGGGCACAGATACGCAGTATTTT
CASSHDAPGLAGGTDTQYF
>TRBV28|TRBJ2-7|.
TGTGCCAGCAGTTCAATCACTTCTTACGAGCAGTACTTC
CASSSITSYEQYF
>TRBV6-1|TRBJ1-5|.
TGTGCCAGCAGTGAAGCCTGGGGGCTCGGCAATCAGCCCCAGCATTTT
CASSEAWGLGNQPQHF
>TRBV7-9|TRBJ1-1|.
TGTGCCAGCAGCTCGAAGATCACCGGAGGAGGCACTGAAGCTTTCTTT
CASSSKITGGGTEAFF
>TRBV12-2|TRBJ2-1|.
TGTGCAAGTCGCTTAGCACAGGAGGGGACCCCCGATGAGCAGTTCTTC
CASRLAQEGTPDEQFF
>TRBV5-1|TRBJ2-1|TRBD1
TGCGCCAGCAGCTTGACGGGACAGGGAGTGATCAATGAGCAGTTCTTC
CASSLTGQGVINEQFF
>TRBV6-5|TRBJ1-1|.
TGTGCCAGCAGCCACCCGCGTCGAGGGGCTTTCTTT
CASSHPRRGAFF
>TRBV18|TRBJ1-5|.
TGTGCCAGCTCACTAACCCCAGGTTCCAATCAGCCCCAGCATTTT
CASSLTPGSNQPQHF
>TRBV5-1|TRBJ2-7|TRBD1
TGCGCCAGCAGCTTGGCCGGACAGGGGTCCGAGCAGTACTTC
CASSLAGQGSEQYF
>TRBV25-1|TRBJ1-2|.
TGTGCCAGCAGTGCAGGATCGGTTAGCTATGGCTACACCTTC
CASSAGSVSYGYTF
>TRBV6-5|TRBJ2-7|.
TGTGCCAGCAGTTACACGAAGGACAGCTACGAGCAGTACTTC
CASSYTKDSYEQYF
>TRBV7-2|TRBJ2-1|.
TGTGCCAGCAGCGAGGCTAGTTATGAGCAGTTCTTC
CASSEASYEQFF
>TRBV28|TRBJ2-7|TRBD1
TGTGCCAGCAGTATCCGGACAGGGGGCGCCGAGCAGTACTTC
CASSIRTGGAEQYF
>TRBV30|TRBJ2-5|TRBD1
TGTGCCTGGAGTCAGGGGGTCGGGGAGACCCAGTACTTC
CAWSQGVGETQYF
>TRBV7-3|TRBJ2-3|.
TGTGCCAGCAGCCCGGGGACTTCCCCAGATACGCAGTATTTT
CASSPGTSPDTQYF
>TRBV28|TRBJ1-2|TRBD1
TGTGCCAGCAGTTTCCCTCCGGGACAGGCCCTTGGCTACACCTTC
CASSFPPGQALGYTF
>TRBV5-1|TRBJ1-2|TRBD1
TGCGCCAGCAGCGCAGACAGGGGAGATGGCTACACCTTC
CASSADRGDGYTF
>TRBV6-1|TRBJ1-2|.
TGTGCCAGCAGTAAACAGGGAGATCGCTATGGCTACACCTTC
CASSKQGDRYGYTF
>TRBV30|TRBJ2-3|TRBD2
TGTGCCTGGGCCTTGGGACTAGCGGGGGTCACAGATACGCAGTATTTT
CAWALGLAGVTDTQYF